Each of the 28 T cell receptor beta chains below was sequenced from the same sample in a study of shared clonotypes between healthy human individuals. This table comes from immunoSEQ multiplex PCR, and its TCRdb copy is limited to in-frame clones, with some not included. The sample has around 700,000 clones, around 92% seen once. In the naive CD8 group, cells lacked CD45RO and were positively selected for CCR7, so terminally differentiated effector memory CD45RA+ cells were left out. Sequenced: naive CD8+ T cells sorted from blood. These receptors were taken from a young man in good health.

This clone was counted a single time. The CDR3 bases are TGTGCCAGCAGAGCCGGACTGACAGCTTCTAGCACAGATACGCAGTATTTT. Protein: CASRAGLTASSTDTQYF. The chain uses TRBV2 and TRBJ2-3, with D perhaps TRBD1 or TRBD2 (5 bases each). The CDR3 runs to 17 residues. With 6 bases removed from V and 0 bases from J, the gap between germline ends came to 19 bases. Germline V gene data show CDR1 as SNHLY and CDR2 as FYNNEI.

V is TRBV19 and J is TRBJ2-2; the D is unclear. The V gene lost 6 bases and the J gene lost 7 bases, with 9 bases spanning the gap. This CDR3 is built from 12 residues. Germline V gene sequence: CDR1 LNHDA, CDR2 SQIVND (reference sequence). The CDR3 sequence is CASRPRFGELFF. DNA of the CDR3: TGTGCCAGTAGACCTCGGTTCGGGGAGCTGTTTTTT.

The chain uses TRBV7-9 and TRBJ2-3; TRBD1 agrees at 10 bases. The CDR3 is 15 residues long. V lost 5 bases and J lost 3; bases outside the gene matches: 5. Germline V gene sequence: CDR1 SEHNR, CDR2 FQNEAQ (reference sequence). CDR3: CASSAPDRGTDTQYF. The CDR3 coding sequence is TGTGCCAGCAGCGCACCGGACAGGGGGACAGATACGCAGTATTTT. The full variable domain, its missing parts supplied by reference TRBV7-9 and TRBJ2-3, is DTGVSQNPRHKITKRGQNVTFRCDPISEHNRLYWYRQTLGQGPEFLTYFQNEAQLEKSRLLSDRFSAERPKGSFSTLEIQRTEQGDSAMYLCASSAPDRGTDTQYFGPGTRLTVL.

The rearrangement joins TRBV9 to TRBJ1-2; possible D gene TRBD1, 5 bases. There are 13 residues in the CDR3. V was shortened by 5 bases and J by 2 bases, with 10 bases between the two germline ends. Germline CDR1 SGDLS, CDR2 YYNGEE. CDR3 coding DNA: TGTGCCAGCAGATACGGGGACAACTATGGCTACACCTTC. Protein sequence: CASRYGDNYGYTF. Using reference TRBV9 and TRBJ1-2 for the parts outside the CDR3, the full variable domain is DSGVTQTPKHLITATGQRVTLRCSPRSGDLSVYWYQQSLDQGLQFLIQYYNGEERAKGNILERFSAQQFPDLHSELNLSSLELGDSALYFCASRYGDNYGYTFGSGTRLTVV.

This chain links TRBV5-1 with TRBJ2-3; 9 bases align to TRBD2. CDR3 length: 15 residues. Germline lookup yields CDR1 SGHRS and CDR2 YFSETQ. Trimming took 7 bases from V and 2 from J; bases not matched to a gene: 8. CDR3 in amino acids: CASVPAGGFTDTQYF. The CDR3 DNA sequence: TGCGCCAGCGTACCGGCGGGAGGGTTCACAGATACGCAGTATTTT.

This rearrangement joins TRBV7-6 to TRBJ2-1; TRBD2 aligns across 13 bases. The V and J ends lost 1 base and 7 bases, in that order; junction bases with no gene match: 1. Germline V gene sequence: CDR1 SGHVS, CDR2 FNYEAQ. CDR3 length: 15 amino acids. The CDR3 region has the DNA TGTGCCAGCAGCTTAGGACTAGCGGGAGGTAATGAGCAGTTCTTC. Its protein is CASSLGLAGGNEQFF.

V is TRBV7-2 and J is TRBJ2-1; D call uncertain. Germline values: CDR1 SGHTA, CDR2 FQGNSA. V gave up 1 base and J gave up 5 bases, with 12 bases separating them. There are 15 residues in the CDR3. The CDR3: CASSLERARHNEQFF. The CDR3 region has the DNA TGTGCCAGCAGCTTAGAAAGGGCAAGGCACAATGAGCAGTTCTTC. Looking up the rest from reference TRBV7-2 and TRBJ2-1 gives the full variable domain: GAGVSQSPSNKVTEKGKDVELRCDPISGHTALYWYRQSLGQGLEFLIYFQGNSAPDKSGLPSDRFSAERTGGSVSTLTIQRTQQEDSAVYLCASSLERARHNEQFFGPGTRLTVL.

This chain links TRBV6-6 with TRBJ2-7; weak D call: TRBD2 (5 bases). The CDR3 runs to 16 residues. Trimming removed 4 bases from V and 1 base from J, with 17 bases in between. Germline loops: CDR1 MNHNY, CDR2 SVGAGI (reference sequence). The CDR3 region is CASSSPDGWRSYEQYF. As DNA, the CDR3 is TGTGCCAGCAGTTCTCCCGACGGGTGGAGGTCCTACGAGCAGTACTTC.

The chain uses TRBV6-6 and TRBJ2-4; tentative D call: TRBD1 (6 bases). In germline, CDR1 is MNHNY, CDR2 SVGAGI (reference sequence). This CDR3 is built from 14 residues. V lost 5 bases and J 4 bases, leaving 12 bases between the germline ends. CDR3 coding DNA: TGTGCCAGCAGTGGGGGCGGCGAAAAAAACATTCAGTACTTC. Amino acids: CASSGGGEKNIQYF.

This sequence joins TRBV5-6 and TRBJ2-7; D is unclear. Trimming removed 0 bases from V and 3 bases from J, with 7 bases in between. CDR1 is SGHDT, CDR2 YYEEEE, per germline. This CDR3 is built from 13 residues. CDR3 in amino acids: CASSLVGFYEQYF. DNA of the CDR3: TGTGCCAGCAGCTTGGTTGGGTTCTACGAGCAGTACTTC.

The rearrangement uses TRBV29-1 and TRBJ2-3, with 8 bases matching TRBD2. Germline-derived CDR1 and CDR2 are SQVTM and ANQGSEA. V lost 5 bases, J lost 0 bases, and 4 bases stayed unmatched. The CDR3 totals 14 residues. CDR3 sequence reads: CSVWLAGSTDTQYF. The CDR3 DNA is TGCAGCGTTTGGCTAGCGGGTAGCACAGATACGCAGTATTTT.

The chain joins TRBV10-3 to TRBJ1-5; TRBD1 is a possible D gene (6 bases). The CDR3 has 14 amino acids. Germline CDR1 is ENHRY and CDR2 is SYGVKD. The ends were cut back, 3 bases at V and 5 bases at J, with 11 bases in the middle. The CDR3 nucleotides read TGTGCCATCAGTGACACTTCAGGGGATCAGCCCCAGCATTTT. This codes for CAISDTSGDQPQHF.

This clone was counted a single time. This clone may be a read error of a much larger clone one base away. The genes are TRBV27 and TRBJ2-7; D gene unclear. The germline V gene has CDR1 MNHEY and CDR2 SMNVEV (reference sequence). This CDR3 is 11 amino acids long. Trimming shortened V by 5 bases and J by 3 bases, and 5 bases separated the two germline ends. Written as DNA, the CDR3 is TGTGCCAGCAGTGGGATCTACGAGCAGTACTTC. Its protein is CASSGIYEQYF.

The chain joins TRBV27 to TRBJ2-7; TRBD2 is a possible D gene (6 bases). In germline, CDR1 is MNHEY, CDR2 SMNVEV (reference sequence). The V gene lost 5 bases and the J gene lost 0 bases, with 11 bases spanning the gap. The CDR3 loop spans 14 amino acids. CDR3: CASSRAGSSYEQYF. The CDR3 bases are TGTGCCAGCAGTCGGGCGGGAAGCTCCTACGAGCAGTACTTC.

V usage is TRBV11-3 and J usage is TRBJ2-5, with 10 bases lining up with TRBD2. CDR1 is SGHNT, CDR2 YENEEA, per germline. Trimming took 4 bases from V and 2 from J; bases not matched to a gene: 4. The CDR3 runs 15 residues. This chain's CDR3 is CASSWLAGEQETQYF. The DNA for the CDR3 is TGTGCCAGCAGCTGGCTAGCGGGAGAGCAAGAGACCCAGTACTTC.

The chain's CDR3 is CASSPSGRIYEQYF. In DNA form, the CDR3 reads TGTGCCAGCAGCCCAAGCGGGAGGATTTACGAGCAGTACTTC. The genes are TRBV9 and TRBJ2-7; 9 bases line up with TRBD2. From germline, CDR1 is SGDLS and CDR2 YYNGEE. The CDR3 totals 14 residues. Trimming at V came to 4 bases and at J to 4 bases, leaving 6 bases not matched to a gene.

The rearrangement links TRBV5-6 to TRBJ1-3; a weak D match, TRBD1 (5 bases). The CDR3 has 16 residues. In germline, CDR1 is SGHDT, CDR2 YYEEEE. V shed 0 bases and J shed 0 bases, with 10 bases lying between them. This chain's CDR3 is CASSLAARVSGNTIYF. The DNA of the CDR3 is TGTGCCAGCAGCTTGGCGGCCAGGGTCTCTGGAAACACCATATATTTT.

The chain links TRBV7-9 to TRBJ2-1; D is possibly TRBD2 (6 bases). The CDR3 runs 11 residues. Germline CDR1 reads SEHNR; CDR2 reads FQNEAQ (reference sequence). V lost 5 bases and J lost 10, with 9 bases in between. The DNA for the CDR3 is TGTGCCAGCAGCGGGGCGGGGGAGCAGTTCTTC. Translating it yields CASSGAGEQFF.

The chain is built from TRBV7-8 and TRBJ1-5; D perhaps matches TRBD1 (6 bases). With 5 bases removed from V and 7 bases from J, the gap between germline ends came to 15 bases. The CDR3 is 14 amino acids. The germline V gene has CDR1 SGHVS and CDR2 FQNEAQ. DNA of the CDR3: TGTGCCAGCAGCGATGGGGGGACATGGCAGCCCCAGCATTTT. It is translated as CASSDGGTWQPQHF.

This chain connects TRBV7-2 to TRBJ2-7; 8 nucleotides align to TRBD2. Losses at the gene ends were 5 bases for V and 3 bases for J; bases not matched to a gene: 9. This CDR3 region has 15 residues. Germline CDR1 and CDR2: SGHTA and FQGNSA. CDR3 in amino acids: CASSRGASGLYEQYF. CDR3 nucleotides: TGTGCCAGCAGCCGGGGGGCTAGCGGGCTCTACGAGCAGTACTTC.

This chain connects TRBV27 to TRBJ2-7; 13 bases match TRBD2. With V trimmed by 6 bases and J by 4 bases, 9 bases remained unmatched. The CDR3 sequence is 16 residues long. Per the germline V gene, CDR1 is MNHEY and CDR2 is SMNVEV (reference sequence). The CDR3 spells CASSPSAGLAGYEQYF. The CDR3, as DNA: TGTGCCAGCAGCCCATCGGCGGGACTAGCGGGATACGAGCAGTACTTC.

The chain employs TRBV19 and TRBJ2-7, with D possibly being TRBD2 (6 bases). This CDR3 comprises 14 residues. V was shortened by 4 bases and J by 3 bases, with 13 bases between the two germline ends. Germline lookup yields CDR1 LNHDA and CDR2 SQIVND (reference sequence). The CDR3 bases are TGTGCCAGTAGTAGTGGGACTCACGGCTACGAGCAGTACTTC. Encoded protein: CASSSGTHGYEQYF.

The chain recombines TRBV6-5 with TRBJ2-7; TRBD1 is a possible D gene (5 bases). The germline CDR1 and CDR2 sequences are MNHEY and SVGAGI. The V gene lost 4 bases and the J gene lost 6 bases, with 13 bases spanning the gap. CDR3 length: 13 amino acids. CDR3 sequence reads: CASSWTSHSEQYF. As DNA, the CDR3 is TGTGCCAGCAGTTGGACATCCCATTCCGAGCAGTACTTC.

This clone was detected once. V gene TRBV2 combines with J gene TRBJ2-7; 8 bases align to TRBD2. The CDR3 covers 16 residues. V dropped 6 bases and J dropped 5; count of bases not matched to a gene: 15. Germline V gene sequence: CDR1 SNHLY, CDR2 FYNNEI. The CDR3 protein is CASRRDVAGNRNEQYF. CDR3 coding DNA: TGTGCCAGCAGGAGAGACGTAGCGGGAAATCGTAACGAGCAGTACTTC.

J is TRBJ2-5 and V is TRBV4-1; D is possibly TRBD2 (6 bases). Germline V gene data show CDR1 as MGHRA and CDR2 as YSYEKL. This CDR3 has 16 residues. Trimming shortened V by 0 bases and J by 4 bases, and 15 bases separated the two germline ends. The CDR3 DNA follows: TGCGCCAGCAGCCAAGATGGGCCAGCGGGCACAGAGACCCAGTACTTC. Its protein product is CASSQDGPAGTETQYF.

The chain has TRBV19 and TRBJ2-1; D perhaps matches TRBD2 (5 bases). Germline V gene lookup returns CDR1 LNHDA and CDR2 SQIVND (reference sequence). This CDR3 has 15 amino acids. V lost 1 base and J 7 bases, leaving 14 bases between the germline ends. As DNA, the CDR3 is TGTGCCAGTAGTATAGTTTGGACGGAGGAAAATGAGCAGTTCTTC. The encoded protein is CASSIVWTEENEQFF.

The chain couples TRBV7-9 to TRBJ2-1; weak D call: TRBD1 (5 bases). This CDR3 is built from 14 residues. The V gene lost 0 bases and the J gene lost 9 bases, with 12 bases spanning the gap. CDR1 and CDR2 from the germline V gene are SEHNR and FQNEAQ (reference sequence). CDR3 loop: CASSLAREGFEQFF. CDR3 DNA sequence: TGTGCCAGCAGCTTAGCCAGGGAAGGATTTGAGCAGTTCTTC.

This sequence joins TRBV7-9 and TRBJ2-1; TRBD2 aligns across 9 bases. V gave up 5 bases and J gave up 4 bases; unmatched junction bases: 9. Germline loops: CDR1 SEHNR, CDR2 FQNEAQ (reference sequence). CDR3 size: 16 residues. CDR3 sequence (DNA): TGTGCCAGCAGCACGACCGGGACTAGCAGTTACAATGAGCAGTTCTTC. Its translation: CASSTTGTSSYNEQFF.